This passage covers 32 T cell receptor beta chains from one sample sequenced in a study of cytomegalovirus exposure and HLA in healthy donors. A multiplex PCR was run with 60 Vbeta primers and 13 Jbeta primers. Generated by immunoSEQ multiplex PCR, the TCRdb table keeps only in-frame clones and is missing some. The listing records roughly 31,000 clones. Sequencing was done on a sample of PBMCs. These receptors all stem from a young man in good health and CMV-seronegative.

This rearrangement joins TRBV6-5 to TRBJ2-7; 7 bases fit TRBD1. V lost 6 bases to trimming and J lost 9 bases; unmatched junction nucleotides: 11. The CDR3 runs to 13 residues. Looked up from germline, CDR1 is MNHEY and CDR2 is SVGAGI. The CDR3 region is CASSSGQALGQYF. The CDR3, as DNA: TGTGCCAGCAGCAGCGGACAGGCCTTGGGGCAGTACTTC.

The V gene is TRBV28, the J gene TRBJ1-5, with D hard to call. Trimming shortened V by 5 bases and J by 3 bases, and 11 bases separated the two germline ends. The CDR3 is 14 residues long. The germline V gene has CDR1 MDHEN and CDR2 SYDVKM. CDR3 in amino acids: CASSAILTNQPQHF. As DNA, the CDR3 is TGTGCCAGCAGTGCGATACTCACCAATCAGCCCCAGCATTTT.

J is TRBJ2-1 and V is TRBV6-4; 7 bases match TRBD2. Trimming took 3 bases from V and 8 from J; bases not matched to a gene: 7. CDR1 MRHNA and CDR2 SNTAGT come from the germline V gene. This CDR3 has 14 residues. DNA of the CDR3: TGTGCCAGCAGTGAACCGGGAGGTAGCCATGAGCAGTTCTTC. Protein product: CASSEPGGSHEQFF.

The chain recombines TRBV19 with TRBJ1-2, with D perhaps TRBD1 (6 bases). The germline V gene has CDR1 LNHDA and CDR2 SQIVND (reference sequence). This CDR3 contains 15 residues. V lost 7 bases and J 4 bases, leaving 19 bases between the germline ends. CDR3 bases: TGTGCCAGTACCATTAACGGGGGGCTGATCTATGGCTACACCTTC. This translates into CASTINGGLIYGYTF.

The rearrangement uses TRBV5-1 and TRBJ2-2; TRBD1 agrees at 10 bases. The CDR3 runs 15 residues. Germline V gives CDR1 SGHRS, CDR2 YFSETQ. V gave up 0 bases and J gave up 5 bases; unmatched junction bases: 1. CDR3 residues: CASSLGGQGTGELFF. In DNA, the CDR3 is TGCGCCAGCAGCTTGGGGGGACAGGGGACCGGGGAGCTGTTTTTT.

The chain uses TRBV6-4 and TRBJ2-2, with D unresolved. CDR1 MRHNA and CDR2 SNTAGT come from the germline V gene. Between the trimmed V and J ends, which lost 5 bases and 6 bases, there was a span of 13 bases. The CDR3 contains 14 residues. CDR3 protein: CASSTRIEAGELFF. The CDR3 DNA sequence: TGTGCCAGCAGTACCCGCATAGAGGCCGGGGAGCTGTTTTTT.

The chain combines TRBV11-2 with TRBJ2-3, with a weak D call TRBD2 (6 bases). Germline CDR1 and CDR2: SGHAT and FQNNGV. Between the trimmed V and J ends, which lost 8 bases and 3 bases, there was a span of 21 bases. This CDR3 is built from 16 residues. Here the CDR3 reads CASFPSRPRETDTQYF. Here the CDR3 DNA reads TGTGCCAGCTTCCCCTCGAGGCCTCGGGAGACAGATACGCAGTATTTT.

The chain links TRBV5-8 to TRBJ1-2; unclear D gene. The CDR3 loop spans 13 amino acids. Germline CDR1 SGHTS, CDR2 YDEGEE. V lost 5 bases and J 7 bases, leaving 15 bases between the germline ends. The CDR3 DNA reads TGTGCCAGCAGTTCCGGGATTTGGGGTGGCTACACCTTC. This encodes CASSSGIWGGYTF.

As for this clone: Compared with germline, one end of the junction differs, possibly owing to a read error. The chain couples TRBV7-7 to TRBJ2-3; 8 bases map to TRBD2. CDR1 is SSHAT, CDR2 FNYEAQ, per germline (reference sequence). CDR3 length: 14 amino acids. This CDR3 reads CASSLAGPTDTQYF. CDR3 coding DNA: TGTGCTAGCAGCTTAGCGGGGCCCACAGATACGCAGTATTTT.

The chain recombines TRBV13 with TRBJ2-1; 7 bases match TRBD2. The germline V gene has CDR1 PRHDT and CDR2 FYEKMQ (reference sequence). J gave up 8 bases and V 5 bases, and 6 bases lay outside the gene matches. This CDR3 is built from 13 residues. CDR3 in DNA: TGTGCCAGCAGCCCCGGACTAGAGGATGAGCAGTTCTTC. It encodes CASSPGLEDEQFF.

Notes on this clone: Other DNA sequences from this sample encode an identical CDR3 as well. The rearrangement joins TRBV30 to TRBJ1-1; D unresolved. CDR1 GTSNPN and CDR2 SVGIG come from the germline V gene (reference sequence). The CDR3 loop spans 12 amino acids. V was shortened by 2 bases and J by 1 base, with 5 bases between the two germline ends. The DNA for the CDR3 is TGTGCCTGGAGTCCGGGGAACACTGAAGCTTTCTTT. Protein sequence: CAWSPGNTEAFF.

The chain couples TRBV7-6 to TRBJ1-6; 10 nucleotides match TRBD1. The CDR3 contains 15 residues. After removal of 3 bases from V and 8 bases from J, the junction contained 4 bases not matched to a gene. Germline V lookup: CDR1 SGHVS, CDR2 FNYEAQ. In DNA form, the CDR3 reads TGTGCCAGCAGCTTGGCGGGACAGGGGCATTCACCCCTCCACTTT. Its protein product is CASSLAGQGHSPLHF.

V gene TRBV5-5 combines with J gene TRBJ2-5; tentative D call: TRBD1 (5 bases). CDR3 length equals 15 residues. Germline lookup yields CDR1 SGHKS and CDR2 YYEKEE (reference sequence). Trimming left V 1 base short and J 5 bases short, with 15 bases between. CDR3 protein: CASSLRAGLRETQYF. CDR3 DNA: TGTGCCAGCAGCTTGAGGGCAGGGCTGCGGGAGACCCAGTACTTC. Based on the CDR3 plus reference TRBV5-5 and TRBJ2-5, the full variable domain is DAGVTQSPTHLIKTRGQQVTLRCSPISGHKSVSWYQQVLGQGPQFIFQYYEKEERGRGNFPDRFSARQFPNYSSELNVNALLLGDSALYLCASSLRAGLRETQYFGPGTRLLVL.

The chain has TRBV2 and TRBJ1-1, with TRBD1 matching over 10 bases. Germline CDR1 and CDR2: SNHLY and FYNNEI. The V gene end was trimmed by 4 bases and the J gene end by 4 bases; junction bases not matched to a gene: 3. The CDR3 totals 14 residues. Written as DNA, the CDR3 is TGTGCCAGCAGTGTGACAGGGGGCGGCACTGAAGCTTTCTTT. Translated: CASSVTGGGTEAFF.

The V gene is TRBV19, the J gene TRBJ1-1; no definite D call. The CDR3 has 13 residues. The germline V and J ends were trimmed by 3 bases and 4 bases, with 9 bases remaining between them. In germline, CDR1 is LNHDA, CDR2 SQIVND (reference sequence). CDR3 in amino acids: CASSIPGGTEAFF. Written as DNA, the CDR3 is TGTGCCAGTAGTATCCCCGGCGGCACTGAAGCTTTCTTT.

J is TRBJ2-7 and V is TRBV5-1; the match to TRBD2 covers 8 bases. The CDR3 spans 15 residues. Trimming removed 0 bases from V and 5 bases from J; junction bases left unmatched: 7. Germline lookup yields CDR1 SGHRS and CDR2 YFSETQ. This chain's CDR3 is CASSLVPGGPNEQYF. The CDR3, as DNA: TGCGCCAGCAGCTTGGTTCCGGGAGGGCCCAACGAGCAGTACTTC.

The CDR3 sequence: CASSYRGNYGYTF. CDR3 nucleotides: TGTGCCAGCAGCTACAGGGGTAACTATGGCTACACCTTC. The V and J genes are TRBV11-1 and TRBJ1-2; 7 positions match TRBD1. Germline-derived CDR1 and CDR2 are SGHAT and FQDESV (reference sequence). This CDR3 is built from 13 residues. J lost 1 base, V lost 4 bases, and 0 bases had no gene match.

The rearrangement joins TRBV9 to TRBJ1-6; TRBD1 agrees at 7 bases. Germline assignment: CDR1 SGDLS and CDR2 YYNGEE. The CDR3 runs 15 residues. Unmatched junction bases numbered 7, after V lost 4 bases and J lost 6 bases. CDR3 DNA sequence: TGTGCCAGCAGCCTGACCGGACAGGCTAATTCACCCCTCCACTTT. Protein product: CASSLTGQANSPLHF.

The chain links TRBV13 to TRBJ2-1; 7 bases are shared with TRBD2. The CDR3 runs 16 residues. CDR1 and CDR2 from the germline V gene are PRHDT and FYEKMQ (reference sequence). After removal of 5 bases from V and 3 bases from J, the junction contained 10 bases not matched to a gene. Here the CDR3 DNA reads TGTGCCAGCAGCCCGGAGGGCGGGGGAGTCTACAATGAGCAGTTCTTC. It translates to CASSPEGGGVYNEQFF.

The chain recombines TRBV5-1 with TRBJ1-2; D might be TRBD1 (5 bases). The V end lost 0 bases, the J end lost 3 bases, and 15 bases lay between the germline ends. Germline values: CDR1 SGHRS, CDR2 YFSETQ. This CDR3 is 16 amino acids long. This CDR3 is CASSLAVIGVDYGYTF. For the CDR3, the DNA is TGCGCCAGCAGCTTGGCCGTGATAGGGGTTGACTATGGCTACACCTTC.

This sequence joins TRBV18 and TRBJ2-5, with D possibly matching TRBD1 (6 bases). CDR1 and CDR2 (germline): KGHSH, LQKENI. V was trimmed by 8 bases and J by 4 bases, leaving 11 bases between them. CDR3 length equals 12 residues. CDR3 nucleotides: TGTGCCAGCGCAACAGGGTCAGAGACCCAGTACTTC. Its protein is CASATGSETQYF.

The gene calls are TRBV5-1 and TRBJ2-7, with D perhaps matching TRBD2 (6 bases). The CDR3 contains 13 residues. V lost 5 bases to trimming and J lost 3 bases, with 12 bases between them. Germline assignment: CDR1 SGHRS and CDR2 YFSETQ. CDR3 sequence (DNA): TGCGCCAGCAGGACGGGACTGGGCTACGAGCAGTACTTC. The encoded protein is CASRTGLGYEQYF.

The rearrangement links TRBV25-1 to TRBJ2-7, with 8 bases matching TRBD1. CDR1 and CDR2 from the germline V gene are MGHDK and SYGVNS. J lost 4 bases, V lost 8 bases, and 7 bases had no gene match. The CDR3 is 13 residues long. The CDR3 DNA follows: TGTGCCAGCGCCCAGGGGGCAGGGTACGAGCAGTACTTC. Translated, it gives CASAQGAGYEQYF.

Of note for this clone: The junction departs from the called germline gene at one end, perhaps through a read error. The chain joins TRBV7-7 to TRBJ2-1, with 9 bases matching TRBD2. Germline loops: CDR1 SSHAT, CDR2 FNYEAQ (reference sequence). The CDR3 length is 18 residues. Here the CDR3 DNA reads TGTGCTAGCAGCTTATACGCGGGAGGGCCCGACAAGTCTAATGAGCAGTTCTTC. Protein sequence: CASSLYAGGPDKSNEQFF.

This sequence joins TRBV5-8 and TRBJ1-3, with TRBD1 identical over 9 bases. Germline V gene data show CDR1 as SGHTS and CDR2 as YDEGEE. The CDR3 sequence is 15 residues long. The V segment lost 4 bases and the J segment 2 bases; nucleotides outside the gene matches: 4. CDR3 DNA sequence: TGTGCCAGCAGCACCAGGACAGGGGCTGGAAACACCATATATTTT. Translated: CASSTRTGAGNTIYF.

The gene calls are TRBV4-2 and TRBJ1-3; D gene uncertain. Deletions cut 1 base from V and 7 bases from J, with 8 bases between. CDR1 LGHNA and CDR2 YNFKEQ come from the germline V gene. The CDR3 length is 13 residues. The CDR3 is CASSQVMENTIYF. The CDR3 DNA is TGTGCCAGCAGCCAAGTGATGGAGAACACCATATATTTT.

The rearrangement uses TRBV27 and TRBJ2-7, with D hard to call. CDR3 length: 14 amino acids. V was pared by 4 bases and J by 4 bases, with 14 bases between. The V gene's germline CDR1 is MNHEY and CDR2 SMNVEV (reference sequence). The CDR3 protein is CASSSSQNSYEQYF. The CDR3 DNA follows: TGTGCCAGCAGTTCTTCCCAAAACTCGTACGAGCAGTACTTC.

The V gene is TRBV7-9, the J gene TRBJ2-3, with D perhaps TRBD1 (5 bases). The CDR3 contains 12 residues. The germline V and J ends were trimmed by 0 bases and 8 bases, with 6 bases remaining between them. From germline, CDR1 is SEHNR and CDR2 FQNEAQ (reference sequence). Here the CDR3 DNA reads TGTGCCAGCAGCTTAGCAGGGGCTACGCAGTATTTT. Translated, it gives CASSLAGATQYF.

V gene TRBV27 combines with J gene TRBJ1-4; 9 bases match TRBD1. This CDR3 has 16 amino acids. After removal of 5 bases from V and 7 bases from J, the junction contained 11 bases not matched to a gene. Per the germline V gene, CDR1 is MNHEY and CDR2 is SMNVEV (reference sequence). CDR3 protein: CASSASPGTGIEKLFF. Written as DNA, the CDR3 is TGTGCCAGCAGTGCTTCACCCGGGACAGGGATTGAAAAACTGTTTTTT.

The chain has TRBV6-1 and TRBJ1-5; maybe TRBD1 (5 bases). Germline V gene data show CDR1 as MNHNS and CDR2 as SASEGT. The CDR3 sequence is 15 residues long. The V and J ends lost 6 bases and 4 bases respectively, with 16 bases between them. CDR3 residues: CASRKAGGRNQPQHF. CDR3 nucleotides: TGTGCCAGCAGGAAAGCCGGGGGGAGGAATCAGCCCCAGCATTTT.

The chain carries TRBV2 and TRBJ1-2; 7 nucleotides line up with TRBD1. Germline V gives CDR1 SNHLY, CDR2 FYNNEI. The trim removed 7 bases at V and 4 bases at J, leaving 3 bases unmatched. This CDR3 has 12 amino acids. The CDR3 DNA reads TGTGCCAGCACAGGGGGTCCCTATGGCTACACCTTC. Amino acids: CASTGGPYGYTF.

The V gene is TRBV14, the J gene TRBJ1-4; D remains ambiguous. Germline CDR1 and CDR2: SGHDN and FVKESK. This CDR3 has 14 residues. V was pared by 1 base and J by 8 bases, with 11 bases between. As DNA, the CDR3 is TGTGCCAGCAGCCAAGTCAACCGGGAAGAAAAACTGTTTTTT. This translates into CASSQVNREEKLFF.